These 9 T cell receptor beta chains were sequenced from one sample in a study of cytotoxic CD8 clonotypes in ibrutinib-treated CLL. Sequencing was performed with immunoSEQ multiplex PCR; in TCRdb, only in-frame clones are kept and a portion is missing. The data contain about 68,000 clones, roughly two thirds of them seen just once; the ten biggest clones take up more than 4.5%. The sample in question was PBMCs, obtained after 12 months of ibrutinib treatment. These receptors originate from a human donor with chronic lymphocytic leukemia.

V and J are TRBV5-1 and TRBJ2-7, with TRBD1 matching over 7 bases. Germline loops: CDR1 SGHRS, CDR2 YFSETQ. V lost 0 bases and J lost 2; bases outside the gene matches: 2. The CDR3 covers 14 residues. CDR3: CASSLGGTAYEQYF. In DNA, the CDR3 is TGCGCCAGCAGCTTGGGAGGGACAGCCTACGAGCAGTACTTC. Full variable domain (rest looked up from reference TRBV5-1 and TRBJ2-7): KAGVTQTPRYLIKTRGQQVTLSCSPISGHRSVSWYQQTPGQGLQFLFEYFSETQRNKGNFPGRFSGRQFSNSRSEMNVSTLELGDSALYLCASSLGGTAYEQYFGPGTRLTVT.

The chain has TRBV30 and TRBJ1-1; D call uncertain. Trimming removed 0 bases at V and 4 bases at J, with 18 bases between. This CDR3 region has 16 residues. The V gene's germline CDR1 is GTSNPN and CDR2 SVGIG (reference sequence). The CDR3 is CAWSVVSAYPGTEAFF. DNA of the CDR3: TGTGCCTGGAGTGTGGTTTCAGCGTACCCGGGCACTGAAGCTTTCTTT.

The gene calls are TRBV30 and TRBJ2-2; D is possibly TRBD1 (6 bases). This CDR3 contains 15 residues. V shed 2 bases and J shed 4 bases, with 14 bases lying between them. The germline gives CDR1 GTSNPN, CDR2 SVGIG (reference sequence). The CDR3 DNA follows: TGTGCCTGGAGTCCTCTCGACAGGACCACCGGGGAGCTGTTTTTT. Translated: CAWSPLDRTTGELFF.

J is TRBJ2-1 and V is TRBV6-6; perhaps D is TRBD1 or TRBD2 (5 bases each). Looked up from germline, CDR1 is MNHNY and CDR2 is SVGAGI (reference sequence). This CDR3 spans 16 amino acids. With 4 bases removed from V and 10 bases from J, the gap between germline ends came to 23 bases. CDR3 sequence (DNA): TGTGCCAGCAGTTCGATAAACCGGGACCCCCTCTGGGAGCAGTTCTTC. Translated, it gives CASSSINRDPLWEQFF.

The CDR3 reads CASSLGSGSTYEQYF. CDR3 in DNA: TGTGCCAGCAGCTTAGGGTCAGGGTCTACCTACGAGCAGTACTTC. The gene calls are TRBV5-6 and TRBJ2-7; weak D call: TRBD1 (5 bases). Trimming left V 2 bases short and J 2 bases short, with 14 bases between. The CDR3 consists of 15 residues. CDR1 is SGHDT, CDR2 YYEEEE, per germline.

The gene calls are TRBV5-6 and TRBJ1-1, with D perhaps TRBD1 (6 bases). The V gene lost 3 bases and the J gene lost 6 bases, with 18 bases spanning the gap. The CDR3 has 15 residues. Per germline, CDR1 SGHDT and CDR2 YYEEEE. In nucleotides, the CDR3 is TGTGCCAGCAGCTCGGGGGCGGGGAAGATGTCTGAAGCTTTCTTT. Amino acids: CASSSGAGKMSEAFF.

This chain connects TRBV18 to TRBJ2-1; D is unclear. This CDR3 has 17 residues. Germline lookup yields CDR1 KGHSH and CDR2 LQKENI. Trimming cost V 2 bases and J 2 bases, with 16 bases left between them. CDR3 DNA sequence: TGTGCCAGCTCACCAAGTCATTTACCTAGGGCCTACAATGAGCAGTTCTTC. This gives the protein CASSPSHLPRAYNEQFF.

This chain joins TRBV7-9 and TRBJ2-3; perhaps TRBD2 as D (5 bases). V was clipped by 7 bases and J by 3 bases, with 17 bases between them. This CDR3 is built from 15 residues. CDR1 is SEHNR, CDR2 FQNEAQ, per germline (reference sequence). CDR3 residues: CASIPSLVVTDTQYF. The DNA of the CDR3 is TGTGCCAGCATCCCTTCACTAGTAGTTACAGATACGCAGTATTTT.

J is TRBJ1-1 and V is TRBV5-1; 8 positions match TRBD1. In germline, CDR1 is SGHRS, CDR2 YFSETQ. This CDR3 is built from 15 residues. Trimming at V came to 0 bases and at J to 5 bases, leaving 6 bases not matched to a gene. The CDR3 DNA reads TGCGCCAGCAGCTTGGCTGGGACAGGAGGTACTGAAGCTTTCTTT. Its protein is CASSLAGTGGTEAFF.